Listed here is a single T cell receptor (beta chain). Its target antigen remains unknown. Per-nucleotide qualities are absent, and no much larger clonotype sits a single base away. The data originate from a study of blood T cells in healthy people across ages (dated by TCRdb to about 2015). Concerning the study at large: In model experiments, template switching captured roughly one uniquely barcoded TCR beta cDNA molecule for every two T cells. Age-related changes in TCR beta repertoire diversity were measured in the study by deep sequencing normalized with unique cDNA molecular identifiers. Donors were grouped into four age groups: young (average approximately 15 years), middle-aged (39), aged (approximately 58) and long-lived (about 82). To avoid experimental bias, donors of different ages were randomly spread across the sequencing lanes. For two donors (one aged 18 to 30 and one aged 80 or older), the study analyzed two additional independent replicas of 1 million unique cDNA reads from the same blood draw.

Library method: 5' RACE. The run used an Illumina HiSeq 2500. A second PCR of roughly 6 to 11 cycles was run with a J-beta primer mix and a sample-barcoded 5' primer. A unique molecular identifier was introduced onto each TCR beta cDNA molecule by a template-switch 5' adaptor carrying 12 random nucleotides. Each sample yielded at least 2.5 million CDR3-containing paired-end reads. All of the RNA was converted into first-strand cDNA using the Mint cDNA synthesis kit, with a TRBC-specific oligonucleotide serving as the primer. All cDNA was treated with uracil-DNA glycosylase and then went through a first 18-cycle PCR with the universal primers M1SS and BC2_uni_R. As for how the authors treated the data: Normalization of each sample was performed by random selection of 1 million high-quality reads, each carrying a distinct molecular identifier. Reads sharing molecular identifiers were discarded rather than binned into consensus sequences. MiTCR, set to a Q25 quality threshold and the strictest error-elimination algorithm, was used for CDR3 identification, clonotype clustering and error correction. A nonparametric unseen species model using Euler transformation provided a lower-bound estimate of total TCR beta diversity. TCRdb reworked the public reads: Q25 trimming with fastp, MiXCR clone assembly, productive beta chains retained. Identical CDR3 protein sequences are pooled into one entry, listed with their most common genes and DNA. These V and J calls rely on TCRdb rather than the paper's analysis. The sample yields about 1,400,000 distinct CDR3 sequences; approximately 42% were counted once. Approximately 7.9% of the sample rests with the top ten.

Systemically healthy Caucasian individuals from Russia, about 38 in total and aged roughly 6 to 100 years, were included as donors. Around 9.8 milliliters of peripheral blood were collected from each donor into EDTA-treated Vacutainer tubes. Ficoll-Paque density-gradient centrifugation was used to isolate PBMCs, with at least 6.5 million per sample. Trizol reagent was used to extract total RNA from PBMCs, with at least 6 micrograms per sample. The percentages of naive CD45RAhigh/CD27high T cells were determined by flow cytometry on a PBMC aliquot from every donor. V has 3 bases trimmed and J has 4 bases trimmed; junction bases matching no gene number 11. There are 16 amino acids in the CDR3, from cysteine to phenylalanine inclusive. The retained sequence is limited to the CDR3, 48 bases, with the frame set at the first base. Based on the germline V gene, the CDR1 and CDR2 sequences are SGHRS and YFSETQ.

What the research found in general, with its limitations: As age increased, observed TCR beta diversity per million T cells dropped in a roughly linear way, and a significant reduction was already evident by age about 40. There was a strong correlation between observed TCR beta diversity and the percentage of naive T cells measured by flow cytometry. Donor CMV infection status was unknown, potentially confounding age-related changes in expanded clonotypes. Total diversity estimates from one million sequenced T cells were considered lower bounds and underestimates. Bulk unsorted PBMC profiling prevented conclusive comparison of naive and antigen-experienced compartments. The long-lived group showed more naive CD4+ T cells, fewer expanded clones and increased TCR diversity than the aged group, suggesting age selection.

The sample comprised blood. The rearrangement combines TRBV5-1 with TRBJ1-1; the central 8 bases match TRBD1. The sequence was obtained from a woman aged 18-29 years in good health. CDR3 loop: CASSSGQGGVSTEAFF. At the DNA level, the sequence is TGCGCCAGCAGCTCCGGACAGGGTGGGGTTAGCACTGAAGCTTTCTTT. Supplemented by the reference TRBV5-1 and TRBJ1-1 proteins around the CDR3, the complete variable domain is KAGVTQTPRYLIKTRGQQVTLSCSPISGHRSVSWYQQTPGQGLQFLFEYFSETQRNKGNFPGRFSGRQFSNSRSEMNVSTLELGDSALYLCASSSGQGGVSTEAFFGQGTRLTVV.